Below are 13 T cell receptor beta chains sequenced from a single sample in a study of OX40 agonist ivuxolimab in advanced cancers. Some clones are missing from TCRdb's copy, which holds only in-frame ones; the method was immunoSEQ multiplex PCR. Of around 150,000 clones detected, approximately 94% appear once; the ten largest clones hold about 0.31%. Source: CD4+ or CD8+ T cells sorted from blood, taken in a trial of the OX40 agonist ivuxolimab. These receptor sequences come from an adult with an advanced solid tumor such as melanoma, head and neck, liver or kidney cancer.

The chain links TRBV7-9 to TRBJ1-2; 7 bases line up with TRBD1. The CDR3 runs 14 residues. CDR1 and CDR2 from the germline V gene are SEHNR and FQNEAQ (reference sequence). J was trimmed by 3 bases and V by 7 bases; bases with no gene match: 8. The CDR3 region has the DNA TGTGCCAGCACCCCCTCGGGACAGTACTATGGCTACACCTTC. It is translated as CASTPSGQYYGYTF.

Here the CDR3 reads CASSLAGQGYGNYGYTF. The CDR3 DNA reads as TGTGCCAGCAGCTTAGCGGGACAGGGGTACGGCAACTATGGCTACACCTTC. V gene TRBV11-2 combines with J gene TRBJ1-2; 10 bases fit TRBD1. Trimming at V came to 1 base and at J to 2 bases, leaving 7 bases not matched to a gene. Germline V gene lookup returns CDR1 SGHAT and CDR2 FQNNGV. The CDR3 consists of 17 residues.

The CDR3 nucleotides are TGTGCCAGCAGTTGGAGAGGGGCCCACAATGAGCAGTTCTTC. Protein product: CASSWRGAHNEQFF. J is TRBJ2-1 and V is TRBV27; D possibly uses TRBD1 or TRBD2 (5 bases each). V was clipped by 4 bases and J by 5 bases, with 12 bases between them. Germline lookup yields CDR1 MNHEY and CDR2 SMNVEV (reference sequence). The CDR3 runs 14 residues.

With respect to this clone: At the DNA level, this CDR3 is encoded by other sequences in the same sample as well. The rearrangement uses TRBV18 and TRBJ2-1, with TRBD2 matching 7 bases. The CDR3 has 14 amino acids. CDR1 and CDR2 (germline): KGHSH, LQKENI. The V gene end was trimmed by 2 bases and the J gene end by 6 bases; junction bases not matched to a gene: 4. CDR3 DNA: TGTGCCAGCTCACCAGGGGGGGGTAGCAATGAGCAGTTCTTC. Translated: CASSPGGGSNEQFF. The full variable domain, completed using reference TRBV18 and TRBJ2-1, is NAGVMQNPRHLVRRRGQEARLRCSPMKGHSHVYWYRQLPEEGLKFMVYLQKENIIDESGMPKERFSAEFPKEGPSILRIQQVVRGDSAAYFCASSPGGGSNEQFFGPGTRLTVL.

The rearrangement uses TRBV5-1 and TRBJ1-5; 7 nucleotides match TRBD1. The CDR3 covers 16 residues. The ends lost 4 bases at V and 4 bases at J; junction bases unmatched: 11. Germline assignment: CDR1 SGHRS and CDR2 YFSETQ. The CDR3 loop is CASSPQGGAQNQPQHF. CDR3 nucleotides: TGCGCCAGCAGCCCTCAGGGGGGGGCCCAAAATCAGCCCCAGCATTTT. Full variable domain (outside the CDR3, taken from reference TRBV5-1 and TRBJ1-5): KAGVTQTPRYLIKTRGQQVTLSCSPISGHRSVSWYQQTPGQGLQFLFEYFSETQRNKGNFPGRFSGRQFSNSRSEMNVSTLELGDSALYLCASSPQGGAQNQPQHFGDGTRLSIL.

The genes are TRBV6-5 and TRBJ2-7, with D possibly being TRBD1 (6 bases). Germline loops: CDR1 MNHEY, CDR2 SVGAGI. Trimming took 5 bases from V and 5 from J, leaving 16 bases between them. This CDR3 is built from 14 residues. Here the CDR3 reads CASSAYRVRDEQYF. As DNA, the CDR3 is TGTGCCAGCAGTGCCTACAGGGTCCGGGACGAGCAGTACTTC.

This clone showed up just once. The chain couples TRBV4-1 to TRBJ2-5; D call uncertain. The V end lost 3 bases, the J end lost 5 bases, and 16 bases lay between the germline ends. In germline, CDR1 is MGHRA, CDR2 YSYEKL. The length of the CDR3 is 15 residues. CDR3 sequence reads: CASSHEDSPRETQYF. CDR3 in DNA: TGCGCCAGCAGCCACGAGGATTCCCCTAGGGAGACCCAGTACTTC.

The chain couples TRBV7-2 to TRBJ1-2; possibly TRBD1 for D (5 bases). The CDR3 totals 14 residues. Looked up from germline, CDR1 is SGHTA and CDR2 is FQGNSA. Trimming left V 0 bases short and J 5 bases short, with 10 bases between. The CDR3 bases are TGTGCCAGCAGCTTAGCAACCACAGGATATGGCTACACCTTC. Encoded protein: CASSLATTGYGYTF.

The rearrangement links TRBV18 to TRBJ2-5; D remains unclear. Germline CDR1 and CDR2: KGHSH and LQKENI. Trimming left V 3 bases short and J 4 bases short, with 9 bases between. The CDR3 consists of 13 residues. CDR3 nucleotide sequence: TGTGCCAGCTCACCCGGAAACGGAGAGACCCAGTACTTC. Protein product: CASSPGNGETQYF.

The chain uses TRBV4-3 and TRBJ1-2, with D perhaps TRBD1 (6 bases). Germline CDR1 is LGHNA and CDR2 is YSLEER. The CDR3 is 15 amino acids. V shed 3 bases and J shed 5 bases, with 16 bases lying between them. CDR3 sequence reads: CASSHDRNKPYGYTF. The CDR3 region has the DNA TGCGCCAGCAGCCACGACAGGAACAAACCTTATGGCTACACCTTC.

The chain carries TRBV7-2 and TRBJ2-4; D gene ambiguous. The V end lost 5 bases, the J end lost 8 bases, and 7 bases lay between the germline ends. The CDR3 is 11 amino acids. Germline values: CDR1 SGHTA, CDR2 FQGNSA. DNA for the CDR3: TGTGCCAGCAGCCCCGGCCACATTCAGTACTTC. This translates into CASSPGHIQYF.

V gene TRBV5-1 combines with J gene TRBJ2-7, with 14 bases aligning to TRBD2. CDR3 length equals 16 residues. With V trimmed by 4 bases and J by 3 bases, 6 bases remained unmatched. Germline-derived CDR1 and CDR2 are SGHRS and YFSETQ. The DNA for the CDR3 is TGCGCCAGCAGCCCCGGGACTAGCGGGAGCCTCTACGAGCAGTACTTC. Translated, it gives CASSPGTSGSLYEQYF.

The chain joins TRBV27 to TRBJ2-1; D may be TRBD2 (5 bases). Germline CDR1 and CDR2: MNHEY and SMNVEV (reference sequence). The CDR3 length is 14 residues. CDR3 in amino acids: CALFRDPPYNEQFF. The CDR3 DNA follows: TGTGCTCTCTTTCGGGATCCCCCCTACAATGAGCAGTTCTTC.